The 21 T cell receptor beta chains in this list originate from one sample, sequenced in a study of CD8+CD57+ T cells in acquired aplastic anemia. Sequenced patients had shown CD8+CD57+ cell expansion by flow cytometry. The template for TCR beta VDJ and CDR3 sequence profiling was genomic DNA. Via MiXCR, TCRdb re-called the reads, giving one row per CDR3 protein. The table shows roughly 250,000 distinct CDR3 sequences, with around half occurring only once. The sequenced sample was sorted CD4+, CD8+, or CD8+CD57+ T cells (not recorded which) from PBMCs. These receptors were collected from a human donor with aplastic anemia.

This chain joins TRBV7-9 and TRBJ1-1, with D possibly TRBD1 on 5 matching bases. The CDR3 runs 17 residues. Per the germline V gene, CDR1 is SEHNR and CDR2 is FQNEAQ (reference sequence). Trimming took 5 bases from V and 6 from J, leaving 25 bases between them. The CDR3 loop reads CASSLTNQGRIAPEAFF. CDR3 coding DNA: TGTGCCAGCAGCCTGACGAACCAGGGTAGGATAGCACCTGAAGCTTTCTTT.

This clonotype was detected ten times or more. This chain uses TRBV12-3 or TRBV12-4 with TRBJ2-5, with 8 nucleotides matching TRBD2. V was clipped by 1 base and J by 4 bases; unmatched bases: 5. The CDR3 extends over 15 amino acids. CDR3 coding DNA: TGTGCCAGCAGTTTAGTAAGCGGGGGTATAGAGACCCAGTACTTC. Residues: CASSLVSGGIETQYF.

The rearrangement joins TRBV25-1 to TRBJ2-5; 8 nucleotides line up with TRBD1. V shed 5 bases and J 4 bases; nucleotides not matched to a gene: 12. The CDR3 covers 16 residues. Germline lookup yields CDR1 MGHDK and CDR2 SYGVNS. CDR3: CASSHIGGQGSETQYF. The CDR3 DNA is TGTGCCAGCAGTCACATAGGTGGACAGGGTTCAGAGACCCAGTACTTC.

In the case of this clonotype: A junction end diverges from the germline sequence, so it may reflect a read error. The chain links TRBV18 to TRBJ2-3; 10 nucleotides align to TRBD1. The CDR3 contains 18 residues. Germline V lookup: CDR1 KGHSH, CDR2 LQKENI. The CDR3 loop is CASSWFRDRGSSTDTQCF. CDR3 coding DNA: TGTGCCAGCTCATGGTTCCGGGACAGGGGCTCTAGCACAGATACGCAGTGTTTT.

This clonotype was detected a few times. The chain links TRBV6-6 to TRBJ2-7; D possibly matches TRBD1 or TRBD2 (5 bases each). CDR3 size: 10 residues. CDR1 and CDR2 from the germline V gene are MNHNY and SVGAGI (reference sequence). The V and J ends lost 7 bases and 9 bases respectively, with 10 bases between them. The CDR3 DNA follows: TGTGCCAGCAATTTTGGGGGGCAGTACTTC. Its translation: CASNFGGQYF.

This clonotype was recorded at least ten times. V usage is TRBV6-6 and J usage is TRBJ2-7; perhaps D is TRBD1 or TRBD2 (5 bases each). The CDR3 has 12 amino acids. V lost 8 bases and J lost 5, with 13 bases in between. Germline CDR1 MNHNY, CDR2 SVGAGI (reference sequence). CDR3 sequence reads: CASREGTDEQYF. In DNA, the CDR3 is TGTGCCAGCCGTGAGGGGACGGACGAGCAGTACTTC.

This clonotype was recorded many times. This chain links TRBV10-2 with TRBJ1-2, with D hard to call. The length of the CDR3 is 14 residues. Trimming cost V 0 bases and J 1 base, with 6 bases left between them. Germline V gives CDR1 WSHSY, CDR2 SAAADI. This CDR3 reads CASSESNGNYGYTF. The CDR3, as DNA: TGCGCCAGCAGTGAGTCAAACGGTAACTATGGCTACACCTTC.

This clonotype was counted ten times or more. J is TRBJ1-1 and V is TRBV6-6; TRBD1 aligns across 7 bases. The CDR3 has 13 amino acids. J was trimmed by 5 bases and V by 6 bases; bases with no gene match: 6. Germline V lookup: CDR1 MNHNY, CDR2 SVGAGI (reference sequence). CDR3 region: CASSVGGRTEAFF. In nucleotides, the CDR3 is TGTGCCAGCAGCGTAGGGGGCCGGACTGAAGCTTTCTTT.

V is TRBV29-1 and J is TRBJ2-7; D unclear. Germline V gene lookup returns CDR1 SQVTM and CDR2 ANQGSEA. V lost 8 bases, J lost 3 bases, and 20 bases lay in between. This CDR3 spans 14 amino acids. Written as DNA, the CDR3 is TGCAGCTTAGATAGGGCTGGGGATTACTACGAGCAGTACTTC. This encodes CSLDRAGDYYEQYF.

V gene TRBV20-1 combines with J gene TRBJ2-5, with a weak D call TRBD2 (6 bases). This CDR3 contains 12 residues. Germline V gene lookup returns CDR1 DFQATT and CDR2 SNEGSKA (reference sequence). V shed 3 bases and J shed 9 bases, with 14 bases lying between them. CDR3 amino acids: CSASLGEEAQYF. The CDR3, as DNA: TGCAGTGCTAGTCTGGGGGAGGAGGCCCAGTACTTC.

This chain connects TRBV5-6 to TRBJ2-1; TRBD1 matches at 7 bases. This CDR3 is 15 amino acids long. Germline values: CDR1 SGHDT, CDR2 YYEEEE. The junction had 4 bases not matched to a gene; V was cut back by 1 base and J by 3 bases. CDR3 loop: CASSLSGTDYNEQFF. CDR3 DNA sequence: TGTGCCAGCAGCTTGAGTGGGACAGACTACAATGAGCAGTTCTTC.

The CDR3 sequence is CASSITGGNSPLHF. For the CDR3, the DNA is TGTGCCAGCAGCATAACAGGGGGGAATTCACCCCTCCACTTT. The chain uses TRBV12-3 or TRBV12-4 and TRBJ1-6, with TRBD1 identical over 8 bases. CDR3 length: 14 amino acids. V lost 6 bases, J lost 7 bases, and 5 bases stayed unmatched.

This clonotype was seen a handful of times. A much larger clone lies a single base off, so this may be a read error. The chain has TRBV12-3 or TRBV12-4 and TRBJ2-7; D not resolved. This CDR3 is 12 amino acids long. V lost 7 bases to trimming and J lost 5 bases, with 12 bases between them. In nucleotides, the CDR3 is TGTGCCAGCACTCCCTATGGGCACGAGCAGTACTTC. This translates into CASTPYGHEQYF.

The chain is built from TRBV6-4 and TRBJ2-1; D remains unclear. From germline, CDR1 is MRHNA and CDR2 SNTAGT. V lost 4 bases, J lost 15 bases, and 13 bases lay in between. The CDR3 extends over 11 amino acids. CDR3 DNA: TGTGCCAGCAGTGGTCCGTCGGGCGTGTTCTTC. This codes for CASSGPSGVFF.

The chain couples TRBV2 to TRBJ2-7; D gene uncertain. Germline values: CDR1 SNHLY, CDR2 FYNNEI. Trimming removed 1 base at V and 6 bases at J, with 19 bases between. This CDR3 comprises 16 residues. The CDR3 sequence is CASSEVIFGKTGEQYF. The CDR3 coding sequence is TGTGCCAGCAGTGAAGTTATTTTTGGGAAGACCGGCGAGCAGTACTTC.

For this clonotype: It may be a read error: a sequence one base away is much more abundant. This is likely a read error, given that the CDR3 carries no conserved phenylalanine or tryptophan at its end. V and J are TRBV10-3 and TRBJ1-6; TRBD1 matches at 7 bases. The CDR3 has 15 residues. The junction had 13 bases not matched to a gene; V was cut back by 10 bases and J by 7 bases. Germline V gene sequence: CDR1 ENHRY, CDR2 SYGVKD. CDR3 region: CASSSPGGGNSPLHL. In nucleotides, the CDR3 is TGTGCCAGCAGCAGCCCAGGGGGGGGAAATTCACCCCTCCACTTG.

The chain links TRBV6-1 to TRBJ1-3, with a weak D call TRBD1 (6 bases). Germline V gene data show CDR1 as MNHNS and CDR2 as SASEGT. The germline V and J ends were trimmed by 9 bases and 8 bases, with 23 bases remaining between them. CDR3 length: 15 residues. The CDR3 is CASSLQGFNGYTIYF. The CDR3 bases are TGTGCCAGTAGTCTACAGGGATTTAATGGCTACACCATATATTTT.

The J gene is TRBJ1-5, the V gene TRBV5-1, with 9 bases aligning to TRBD1. Losses at the gene ends were 4 bases for V and 13 bases for J; bases not matched to a gene: 9. Germline CDR1 reads SGHRS; CDR2 reads YFSETQ. CDR3 length: 13 residues. Here the CDR3 DNA reads TGCGCCAGCAGCCCACAGGGGGCGAAGGCGCAGCATTTT. This translates into CASSPQGAKAQHF.

About this clonotype itself: Its ends do not fully match the called genes, so a read error is possible. The chain recombines TRBV10-3 with TRBJ1-2; 8 bases line up with TRBD1. The CDR3 spans 15 residues. Germline CDR1 ENHRY, CDR2 SYGVKD. The chain's CDR3 is CASSYTGQGPGSYTF. CDR3 coding DNA: TGTGCCAGCAGTTACACAGGACAGGGCCCGGGCAGCTACACCTTC.

This rearrangement joins TRBV20-1 to TRBJ2-1; 11 nucleotides align to TRBD2. Unmatched junction bases numbered 10, after V lost 3 bases and J lost 9 bases. The germline V gene has CDR1 DFQATT and CDR2 SNEGSKA (reference sequence). The CDR3 loop spans 15 amino acids. CDR3 in DNA: TGCAGTGCTAGGAAACTAGCGGGAGATGTCAGTGAGCAGTTCTTC. It translates to CSARKLAGDVSEQFF.

The chain combines TRBV7-6 with TRBJ2-5; D may correspond to TRBD1 or TRBD2 (6 bases each). Germline V CDR1 and CDR2: SGHVS, FNYEAQ. The V and J ends lost 5 bases and 1 base respectively, with 14 bases between them. The CDR3 is 15 residues long. DNA for the CDR3: TGTGCCAGCAGCCCATTAGCGGACAGCCAAGAGACCCAGTACTTC. This gives the protein CASSPLADSQETQYF. The entire variable domain, with the rest obtained from reference TRBV7-6 and TRBJ2-5, is as follows: GAGVSQSPRYKVTKRGQDVALRCDPISGHVSLYWYRQALGQGPEFLTYFNYEAQQDKSGLPNDRFSAERPEGSISTLTIQRTEQRDSAMYRCASSPLADSQETQYFGPGTRLLVL.